What follows are 28 T cell receptor beta chains derived from one specimen sequenced in a study of a mutant IDH1 vaccine in newly diagnosed glioma. TCRdb's table, derived via immunoSEQ multiplex PCR, lists solely in-frame clones and lacks some. Found here are tens of thousands of clones, 65% to 90% of them singletons; the top ten hold around 3%. Described time point: baseline, week 1 (first vaccination visit). Described treatment: pre-vaccination baseline after standard-of-care therapy. The sequenced sample was PBMCs, obtained from a glioma patient treated with radiotherapy, temozolomide or both. These receptors all stem from a man younger than 40 with glioma.

The chain combines TRBV5-6 with TRBJ1-3, with TRBD1 identical over 7 bases. V lost 0 bases, J lost 0 bases, and 6 bases stayed unmatched. Germline CDR1 reads SGHDT; CDR2 reads YYEEEE. This CDR3 has 17 residues. In DNA form, the CDR3 reads TGTGCCAGCAGCTTGGGACCCAACAGGGGCTCTGGAAACACCATATATTTT. Translating gives CASSLGPNRGSGNTIYF.

This clone was detected only a few times. The CDR3 here is CASSEREGKLFF. For the CDR3, the DNA is TGCGCCAGCAGTGAGAGGGAAGGAAAACTGTTTTTT. The genes are TRBV10-1 and TRBJ1-4; D gene unclear. This CDR3 region has 12 residues. Germline CDR1 and CDR2: WNHNN and SYGVQD (reference sequence). V was trimmed by 2 bases and J by 10 bases, leaving 8 bases between them.

V gene TRBV10-1 combines with J gene TRBJ1-5; no clear D gene. V was clipped by 5 bases and J by 2 bases, with 7 bases between them. Germline lookup yields CDR1 WNHNN and CDR2 SYGVQD (reference sequence). CDR3 length: 13 amino acids. DNA for the CDR3: TGCGCCAGCAGTCCCTCGGGCAATCAGCCCCAGCATTTT. The encoded protein is CASSPSGNQPQHF.

As regards this clone: An end of the junction does not agree with germline; a read error may underlie this. The chain links TRBV6-1 to TRBJ2-5; 7 positions agree with TRBD1. CDR1 and CDR2 (germline): MNHNS, SASEGT. The CDR3 length is 13 residues. CDR3 DNA: TGTGCCAGCCGTGACAGGGCGGAAGAGACCCAGTACTTC. Protein sequence: CASRDRAEETQYF.

This rearrangement joins TRBV13 to TRBJ1-4; TRBD1 agrees at 8 bases. CDR1 and CDR2 (germline): PRHDT, FYEKMQ (reference sequence). There are 13 residues in the CDR3. Trimming cost V 5 bases and J 8 bases; bases outside gene matches: 4. As DNA, the CDR3 is TGTGCCAGCAGCATCAGGGGGCAAGAAAAACTGTTTTTT. Protein: CASSIRGQEKLFF.

J is TRBJ2-7 and V is TRBV7-6; TRBD1 aligns across 11 bases. The CDR3 has 16 residues. V lost 1 base, J lost 3 bases, and 5 bases stayed unmatched. The germline gives CDR1 SGHVS, CDR2 FNYEAQ. CDR3 sequence reads: CASSLGGTGGLYEQYF. CDR3 sequence (DNA): TGTGCCAGCAGCTTAGGCGGGACAGGGGGGCTCTACGAGCAGTACTTC.

The chain uses TRBV19 and TRBJ2-7; D assignment may be TRBD1 or TRBD2 (5 bases each). Germline values: CDR1 LNHDA, CDR2 SQIVND (reference sequence). CDR3 size: 14 residues. V was clipped by 4 bases and J by 3 bases, with 13 bases between them. CDR3 nucleotide sequence: TGTGCCAGTAGTACCTGGGGGACCGGCTACGAGCAGTACTTC. Protein sequence: CASSTWGTGYEQYF.

The V and J genes are TRBV6-1 and TRBJ2-5; 9 nucleotides line up with TRBD1. The germline CDR1 and CDR2 sequences are MNHNS and SASEGT. V trimming: 5 bases; J trimming: 3 bases; junction bases outside the gene matches: 4. This CDR3 contains 14 residues. The CDR3: CASSLDRGKETQYF. CDR3 nucleotide sequence: TGTGCCAGCAGTCTGGACAGGGGTAAAGAGACCCAGTACTTC.

The chain recombines TRBV6-1 with TRBJ2-5, with 12 bases lining up with TRBD1. V gave up 4 bases and J gave up 4 bases; unmatched junction bases: 10. CDR3 size: 17 residues. Germline V gives CDR1 MNHNS, CDR2 SASEGT. The CDR3 region is CASSGRDRGRGGETQYF. CDR3 nucleotide sequence: TGTGCCAGCAGTGGCCGGGACAGGGGGCGGGGGGGAGAGACCCAGTACTTC.

This clone was recorded only once. The chain recombines TRBV5-6 with TRBJ2-7; D unresolved. Trimming pared 2 bases from V and 1 base from J, leaving 7 bases between. CDR3 length: 13 amino acids. Germline assignment: CDR1 SGHDT and CDR2 YYEEEE. CDR3 nucleotide sequence: TGTGCCAGCAGCTTAACTTTGTCCTACGAGCAGTACTTC. This encodes CASSLTLSYEQYF. The full variable domain, its missing parts supplied by reference TRBV5-6 and TRBJ2-7, is DAGVTQSPTHLIKTRGQQVTLRCSPKSGHDTVSWYQQALGQGPQFIFQYYEEEERQRGNFPDRFSGHQFPNYSSELNVNALLLGDSALYLCASSLTLSYEQYFGPGTRLTVT.

Concerning this clone: At one boundary the junction diverges from the germline segment, which might be a read error. Here the CDR3 DNA reads TGCGCCAGCAGGTTGGGACTAGCGGTAAACTACGAGCAGTACTTC. Translation: CASRLGLAVNYEQYF. The V and J genes are TRBV5-1 and TRBJ2-7; 11 nucleotides line up with TRBD2. CDR3 length: 15 amino acids. Germline loops: CDR1 SGHRS, CDR2 YFSETQ.

This rearrangement joins TRBV10-2 to TRBJ2-3; D is possibly TRBD2 (7 bases). CDR1 is WSHSY and CDR2 is SAAADI in the germline V gene. V was shortened by 7 bases and J by 1 base, with 12 bases between the two germline ends. The CDR3 extends over 14 amino acids. This CDR3 is CASNGGPGTDTQYF. As DNA, the CDR3 is TGCGCCAGCAACGGGGGGCCGGGCACAGATACGCAGTATTTT.

The chain uses TRBV27 and TRBJ2-1; 9 positions match TRBD2. The CDR3 spans 13 residues. V lost 6 bases, J lost 4 bases, and 1 base stayed unmatched. Germline V lookup: CDR1 MNHEY, CDR2 SMNVEV (reference sequence). CDR3 sequence reads: CASRLAGYNEQFF. The CDR3 DNA is TGTGCCAGCAGGCTAGCGGGGTACAATGAGCAGTTCTTC.

This sequence joins TRBV19 and TRBJ1-6, with no clear D. V was trimmed by 3 bases and J by 10 bases, leaving 7 bases between them. Germline V CDR1 and CDR2: LNHDA, SQIVND (reference sequence). CDR3 length: 12 residues. CDR3: CASSIPFSPLHF. The DNA for the CDR3 is TGTGCCAGTAGTATTCCATTCTCACCCCTCCACTTT.

The chain carries TRBV2 and TRBJ1-2, with D unresolved. V was pared by 6 bases and J by 4 bases, with 15 bases between. The CDR3 sequence is 14 residues long. The V gene's germline CDR1 is SNHLY and CDR2 FYNNEI. The CDR3, as DNA: TGTGCCAGCAGAATCGGACGGGAGAGCTATGGCTACACCTTC. Protein product: CASRIGRESYGYTF.

This clone is a singleton in its sample. The chain links TRBV20-1 to TRBJ1-4; no clear D. CDR3 size: 11 residues. V shed 3 bases and J shed 8 bases, with 7 bases lying between them. Per germline, CDR1 DFQATT and CDR2 SNEGSKA (reference sequence). This CDR3 is CSASGVEKLFF. In DNA, the CDR3 is TGCAGTGCTAGTGGCGTCGAAAAACTGTTTTTT.

The chain combines TRBV18 with TRBJ2-3; tentative D call: TRBD2 (5 bases). This CDR3 contains 15 residues. Germline values: CDR1 KGHSH, CDR2 LQKENI. V shed 1 base and J shed 2 bases, with 10 bases lying between them. CDR3: CASSPRGSYTDTQYF. For the CDR3, the DNA is TGTGCCAGCTCACCACGAGGGAGCTACACAGATACGCAGTATTTT.

This clone was seen more than once but under ten times. This rearrangement joins TRBV10-2 to TRBJ2-3; D might be TRBD2 (5 bases). This CDR3 is built from 16 residues. The V gene's germline CDR1 is WSHSY and CDR2 SAAADI. V lost 4 bases and J 0 bases, leaving 14 bases between the germline ends. The CDR3 loop reads CASSGGLRDSTDTQYF. CDR3 coding DNA: TGCGCCAGCAGTGGGGGATTACGGGATAGCACAGATACGCAGTATTTT.

The gene calls are TRBV28 and TRBJ2-2; D is unclear. The CDR3 contains 14 residues. Germline V lookup: CDR1 MDHEN, CDR2 SYDVKM. Between the trimmed V and J ends, which lost 5 bases and 5 bases, there was a span of 12 bases. In DNA, the CDR3 is TGTGCCAGCAGTAACTACATTACAACCGGGGAGCTGTTTTTT. It translates to CASSNYITTGELFF.

This clone has just one count. The chain recombines TRBV6-1 with TRBJ1-1; no clear D gene. Looked up from germline, CDR1 is MNHNS and CDR2 is SASEGT. The CDR3 has 15 residues. Deletions cut 6 bases from V and 3 bases from J, with 17 bases between. The CDR3 sequence is CASSARGYMDTEAFF. CDR3 nucleotide sequence: TGTGCCAGCAGCGCGCGAGGGTATATGGACACTGAAGCTTTCTTT.

The chain combines TRBV5-6 with TRBJ1-2, with D hard to call. V dropped 1 base and J dropped 0 bases, with 16 bases sitting between them. Germline CDR1 and CDR2: SGHDT and YYEEEE. The CDR3 has 17 residues. The CDR3 spells CASSLYSPSLTNYGYTF. For the CDR3, the DNA is TGTGCCAGCAGCTTGTATAGTCCTTCTCTAACTAACTATGGCTACACCTTC.

V gene TRBV7-8 combines with J gene TRBJ2-7, with TRBD2 as a possible D gene (6 bases). CDR1 and CDR2 from the germline V gene are SGHVS and FQNEAQ. The CDR3 is 16 residues long. V gave up 1 base and J gave up 1 base, with 14 bases separating them. CDR3 in amino acids: CASSLVLTGESYEQYF. The CDR3 nucleotides read TGTGCCAGCAGCTTAGTTTTGACGGGGGAGTCCTACGAGCAGTACTTC.

This clone was detected once. The chain employs TRBV27 and TRBJ2-7; 9 positions agree with TRBD2. CDR1 is MNHEY, CDR2 SMNVEV, per germline (reference sequence). V was clipped by 0 bases and J by 3 bases; unmatched bases: 3. This CDR3 has 15 residues. In DNA, the CDR3 is TGTGCCAGCAGTTTATCGCCTAGCGGGGTCTACGAGCAGTACTTC. This codes for CASSLSPSGVYEQYF.

As for this clone: Mismatch with germline at one junction end may stem from a read error. The same CDR3 can be traced to other DNA sequences in this sample. V and J are TRBV12-5 and TRBJ2-7, with 7 bases lining up with TRBD2. CDR1 and CDR2 from the germline V gene are LGHNT and FRNRAP. This CDR3 has 13 residues. CDR3 nucleotides: TGTGCTAGTGGTTTTGGGACTACTGGCGAGCAGTATTTC. This gives the protein CASGFGTTGEQYF.

The chain joins TRBV6-4 to TRBJ1-2; no clear D gene. CDR3 length: 15 amino acids. Germline V CDR1 and CDR2: MRHNA, SNTAGT. Trimming removed 2 bases at V and 2 bases at J, with 12 bases between. CDR3 DNA: TGTGCCAGCAGTGACAGATCGAGCAGAAACTATGGCTACACCTTC. Encoded protein: CASSDRSSRNYGYTF.

This chain uses TRBV28 with TRBJ1-1; D is perhaps TRBD1 (5 bases). The CDR3 has 15 residues. Germline V CDR1 and CDR2: MDHEN, SYDVKM. Trimming left V 6 bases short and J 1 base short, with 15 bases between. The CDR3 loop reads CASSPSEGRNTEAFF. The CDR3 DNA reads as TGTGCCAGCAGCCCCAGTGAGGGACGGAACACTGAAGCTTTCTTT. Full variable domain (missing parts from reference TRBV28 and TRBJ1-1): DVKVTQSSRYLVKRTGEKVFLECVQDMDHENMFWYRQDPGLGLRLIYFSYDVKMKEKGDIPEGYSVSREKKERFSLILESASTNQTSMYLCASSPSEGRNTEAFFGQGTRLTVV.

The chain employs TRBV2 and TRBJ2-2, with D perhaps being TRBD1 or TRBD2 (5 bases each). CDR3 length: 15 amino acids. Germline V lookup: CDR1 SNHLY, CDR2 FYNNEI. V lost 4 bases to trimming and J lost 4 bases, with 13 bases between them. CDR3 DNA sequence: TGTGCCAGCAGTGCTGAGAAGGGGAGCACCGGGGAGCTGTTTTTT. Its translation is CASSAEKGSTGELFF.

This chain uses TRBV5-6 with TRBJ1-1, with TRBD1 identical over 7 bases. The junction had 15 bases not matched to a gene; V was cut back by 3 bases and J by 7 bases. CDR1 is SGHDT and CDR2 is YYEEEE in the germline V gene. This CDR3 is 16 amino acids long. Here the CDR3 DNA reads TGTGCCAGCAGCTCCCCCGGGACAGCCCGAGGCGGTGAAGCTTTCTTT. This codes for CASSSPGTARGGEAFF.